The T cell receptor (beta chain) described here comes from a study of blood T cell repertoires in COVID-19 (dated by TCRdb to 2018 to 2020). As for the study more broadly: Collaborator samples came from the United States, Italy and Spain and covered acute and convalescent phases of COVID-19. The prospective study material was composed of cDNA or gDNA derived from T cells, B-cell-depleted T cells, or PBMCs. The dataset comprised deeply sampled blood TCRbeta repertoires from subjects exposed to, actively infected with, or recovered from COVID-19. The repertoires were made available in a free public database intended to serve as a resource for research on the immune response to SARS-CoV-2. The samples were drawn from the first 160 participants of the ongoing ImmuneRACE study and from 1,254 subjects provided by 6 global collaborators. The sample metadata nearly always contained a de-identified subject ID, COVID-19 status, age in years and sex. HLA class I and class II types, where available, came from metadata supplied by the sample provider rather than from assay-based typing. The paper's findings and limits, for the study overall: Clinical and demographic metadata were provided uncurated, with the amount varying by source and participant.

In Seattle, one collaborating source enrolled patients while the infection was active and tracked those patients longitudinally over the course of disease. Collaborating institutions collected whole blood in K2EDTA tubes following their own protocols. Collaborator samples were shipped for TCRbeta analysis as frozen whole blood, isolated PBMCs, or DNA extracted from either sample type. The CDR3 measures 16 amino acids from cysteine to phenylalanine. This entry keeps only the CDR3 DNA: 48 bases, framed from base 1. The V end loses 3 bases and the J end loses 3 bases, and a stretch of 15 bases separates them. For CDR1 and CDR2, the germline V gene (reference sequence) lists LNHDA and SQIVND. TCRbeta CDR3 regions were amplified from genomic DNA using the immunoSEQ Assay, a bias-controlled multiplex PCR. The source study handled its data this way. The number of nucleated cells in each sample was estimated from the amplification of reference gene primers within the assay. To quantify the absolute abundance of each unique TCRbeta CDR3 rearrangement, sequence reads were collapsed and filtered. Productive Simpson clonality was computed per sample as the square root of Simpson's diversity index over productive rearrangements. TCRdb provides this immuneACCESS table in a form limited to in-frame rearrangements. Some clones are lacking; in checked studies, under half of them reflect an unresolved V gene, and why the rest are absent is not known. That table gives V, J and clone size, and the DNA gave D and trimming. For this sample there are about 170,000 clones; around 82% appear just once. The ten largest clones represent about 6.9% of the sample.

Of note for this clone: What antigen it recognizes has not been identified. No base quality information exists; no much larger clone differs at one position.

This TCR came from a man older than 75 with COVID-19, enrolled during active disease. The specimen was peripheral blood. The V and J genes are TRBV19 and TRBJ1-3; the D segment could be TRBD1, given 6 matching bases. The DNA sequence reads TGTGCCAGTAGTATGGGACACCCCACTCTTGGAAACACCATATATTTT. Its translation is CASSMGHPTLGNTIYF.